The sequence of this T cell receptor (beta chain) was determined in a study of T cells in narcolepsy. The study's findings and limits: Healthy controls reportedly lacked the autoreactive clonotypes serially found in patients' blood.

Assay used: immunoSEQ multiplex PCR; TCRdb lists only in-frame clones, some missing. The sample carries tens of thousands of clones, roughly 83% recorded once. The CDR3 has 11 residues. Per the germline V gene, CDR1 is DFQATT and CDR2 is SNEGSKA (reference sequence). Trimming left V 5 bases short and J 5 bases short, with 10 bases between. A note on this clone: Its antigen remains unknown.

The TCR sequence derives from a human donor with narcolepsy. V gene TRBV20-1 combines with J gene TRBJ2-7; possibly TRBD1 for D (6 bases). Material for sequencing was CD45RA- memory CD4+ T cells from PBMCs. CDR3 residues: CSAATGNEQYF. DNA of the CDR3: TGCAGTGCTGCCACAGGGAACGAGCAGTACTTC.